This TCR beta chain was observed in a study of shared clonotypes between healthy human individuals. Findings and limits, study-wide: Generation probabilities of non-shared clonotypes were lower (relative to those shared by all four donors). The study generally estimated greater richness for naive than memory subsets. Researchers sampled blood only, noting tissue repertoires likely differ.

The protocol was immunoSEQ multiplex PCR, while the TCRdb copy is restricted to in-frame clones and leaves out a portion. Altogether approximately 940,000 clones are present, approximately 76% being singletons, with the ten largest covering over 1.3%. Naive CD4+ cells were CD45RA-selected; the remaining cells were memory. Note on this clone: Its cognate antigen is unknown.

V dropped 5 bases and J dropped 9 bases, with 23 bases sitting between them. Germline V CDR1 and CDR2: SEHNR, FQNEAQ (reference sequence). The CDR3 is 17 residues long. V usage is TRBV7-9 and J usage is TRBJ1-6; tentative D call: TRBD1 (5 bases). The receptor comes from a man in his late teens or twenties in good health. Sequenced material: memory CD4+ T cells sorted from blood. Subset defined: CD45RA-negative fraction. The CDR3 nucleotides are TGTGCCAGCAGCGAACATCCCCAGGGCCCATCGGGTTCACCCCTCCACTTT. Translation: CASSEHPQGPSGSPLHF.